This T cell receptor beta chain was found in a study of cytomegalovirus exposure and HLA in healthy donors. The study, taken as a whole, reports: In presence/absence analyses, roughly uniform sequencing depth across donors was assumed.

V lost 1 base to trimming and J lost 3 bases, with 7 bases between them. This CDR3 has 13 residues. The germline V gene has CDR1 LNHNV and CDR2 YYDKDF (reference sequence). The study ran its PCR with 60 Vbeta and 13 Jbeta primers. Produced via immunoSEQ multiplex PCR; TCRdb's table is partial and in-frame only. The profile covers 200,000 to 250,000 clones, with over 65% appearing a single time and around 0.63% taken by the ten largest. As for this clone: Its antigen is as yet unknown.

Sequencing used PBMCs. This TCR came from a man younger than 30 in good health and CMV-seronegative. The genes are TRBV15 and TRBJ2-7; possible D gene TRBD1, 5 bases. The CDR3 DNA is TGTGCCACCAGCAGAGTCCAGGGCTACGAGCAGTACTTC. Residues: CATSRVQGYEQYF.